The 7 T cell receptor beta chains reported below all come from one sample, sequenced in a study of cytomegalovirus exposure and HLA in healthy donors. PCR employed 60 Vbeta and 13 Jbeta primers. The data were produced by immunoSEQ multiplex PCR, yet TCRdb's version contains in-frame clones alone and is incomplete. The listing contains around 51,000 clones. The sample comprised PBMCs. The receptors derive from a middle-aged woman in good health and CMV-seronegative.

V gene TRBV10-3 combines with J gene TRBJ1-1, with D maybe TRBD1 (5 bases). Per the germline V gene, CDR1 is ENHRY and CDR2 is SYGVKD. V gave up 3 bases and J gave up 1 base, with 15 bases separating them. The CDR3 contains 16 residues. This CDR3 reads CAISDKRGGKNTEAFF. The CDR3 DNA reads TGTGCCATCAGTGACAAGAGGGGAGGGAAGAACACTGAAGCTTTCTTT.

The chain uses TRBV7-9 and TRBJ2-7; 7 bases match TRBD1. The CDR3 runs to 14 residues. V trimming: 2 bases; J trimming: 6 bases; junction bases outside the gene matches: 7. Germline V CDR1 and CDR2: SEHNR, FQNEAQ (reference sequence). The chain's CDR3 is CASSLTLQGSEQYF. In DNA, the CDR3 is TGTGCCAGCAGCTTAACGTTACAGGGGTCCGAGCAGTACTTC.

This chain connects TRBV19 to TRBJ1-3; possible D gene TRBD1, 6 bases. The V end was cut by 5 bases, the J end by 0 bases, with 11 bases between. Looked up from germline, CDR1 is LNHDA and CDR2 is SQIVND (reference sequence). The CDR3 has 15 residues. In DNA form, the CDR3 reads TGTGCCAGTAGTCGGGCACAGGGCTCTGGAAACACCATATATTTT. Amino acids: CASSRAQGSGNTIYF.

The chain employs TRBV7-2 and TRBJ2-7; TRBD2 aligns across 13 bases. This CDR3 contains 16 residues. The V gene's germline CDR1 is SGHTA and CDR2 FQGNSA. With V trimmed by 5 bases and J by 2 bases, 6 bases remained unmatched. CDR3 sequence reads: CASSTRTSGGTYEQYF. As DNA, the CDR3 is TGTGCCAGCAGCACCCGGACTAGCGGGGGAACCTACGAGCAGTACTTC.

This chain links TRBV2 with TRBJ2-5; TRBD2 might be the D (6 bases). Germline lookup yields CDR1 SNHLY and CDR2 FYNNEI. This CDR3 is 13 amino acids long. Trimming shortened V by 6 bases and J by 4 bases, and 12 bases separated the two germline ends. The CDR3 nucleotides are TGTGCCAGCAGCCTGGGGCGGGGAGAGACCCAGTACTTC. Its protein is CASSLGRGETQYF.

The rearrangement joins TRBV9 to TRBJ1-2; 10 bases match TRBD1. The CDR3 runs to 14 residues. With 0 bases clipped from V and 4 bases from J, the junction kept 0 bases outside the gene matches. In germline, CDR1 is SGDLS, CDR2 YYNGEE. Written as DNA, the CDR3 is TGTGCCAGCAGCGTAGGACAGGGGGCCTATGGCTACACCTTC. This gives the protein CASSVGQGAYGYTF.

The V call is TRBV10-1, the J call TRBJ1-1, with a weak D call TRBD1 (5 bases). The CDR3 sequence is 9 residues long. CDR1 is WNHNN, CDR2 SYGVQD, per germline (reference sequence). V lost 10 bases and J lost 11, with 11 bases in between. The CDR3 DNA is TGCGCCACTCCGGGGGTGGCTTTCTTT. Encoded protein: CATPGVAFF.